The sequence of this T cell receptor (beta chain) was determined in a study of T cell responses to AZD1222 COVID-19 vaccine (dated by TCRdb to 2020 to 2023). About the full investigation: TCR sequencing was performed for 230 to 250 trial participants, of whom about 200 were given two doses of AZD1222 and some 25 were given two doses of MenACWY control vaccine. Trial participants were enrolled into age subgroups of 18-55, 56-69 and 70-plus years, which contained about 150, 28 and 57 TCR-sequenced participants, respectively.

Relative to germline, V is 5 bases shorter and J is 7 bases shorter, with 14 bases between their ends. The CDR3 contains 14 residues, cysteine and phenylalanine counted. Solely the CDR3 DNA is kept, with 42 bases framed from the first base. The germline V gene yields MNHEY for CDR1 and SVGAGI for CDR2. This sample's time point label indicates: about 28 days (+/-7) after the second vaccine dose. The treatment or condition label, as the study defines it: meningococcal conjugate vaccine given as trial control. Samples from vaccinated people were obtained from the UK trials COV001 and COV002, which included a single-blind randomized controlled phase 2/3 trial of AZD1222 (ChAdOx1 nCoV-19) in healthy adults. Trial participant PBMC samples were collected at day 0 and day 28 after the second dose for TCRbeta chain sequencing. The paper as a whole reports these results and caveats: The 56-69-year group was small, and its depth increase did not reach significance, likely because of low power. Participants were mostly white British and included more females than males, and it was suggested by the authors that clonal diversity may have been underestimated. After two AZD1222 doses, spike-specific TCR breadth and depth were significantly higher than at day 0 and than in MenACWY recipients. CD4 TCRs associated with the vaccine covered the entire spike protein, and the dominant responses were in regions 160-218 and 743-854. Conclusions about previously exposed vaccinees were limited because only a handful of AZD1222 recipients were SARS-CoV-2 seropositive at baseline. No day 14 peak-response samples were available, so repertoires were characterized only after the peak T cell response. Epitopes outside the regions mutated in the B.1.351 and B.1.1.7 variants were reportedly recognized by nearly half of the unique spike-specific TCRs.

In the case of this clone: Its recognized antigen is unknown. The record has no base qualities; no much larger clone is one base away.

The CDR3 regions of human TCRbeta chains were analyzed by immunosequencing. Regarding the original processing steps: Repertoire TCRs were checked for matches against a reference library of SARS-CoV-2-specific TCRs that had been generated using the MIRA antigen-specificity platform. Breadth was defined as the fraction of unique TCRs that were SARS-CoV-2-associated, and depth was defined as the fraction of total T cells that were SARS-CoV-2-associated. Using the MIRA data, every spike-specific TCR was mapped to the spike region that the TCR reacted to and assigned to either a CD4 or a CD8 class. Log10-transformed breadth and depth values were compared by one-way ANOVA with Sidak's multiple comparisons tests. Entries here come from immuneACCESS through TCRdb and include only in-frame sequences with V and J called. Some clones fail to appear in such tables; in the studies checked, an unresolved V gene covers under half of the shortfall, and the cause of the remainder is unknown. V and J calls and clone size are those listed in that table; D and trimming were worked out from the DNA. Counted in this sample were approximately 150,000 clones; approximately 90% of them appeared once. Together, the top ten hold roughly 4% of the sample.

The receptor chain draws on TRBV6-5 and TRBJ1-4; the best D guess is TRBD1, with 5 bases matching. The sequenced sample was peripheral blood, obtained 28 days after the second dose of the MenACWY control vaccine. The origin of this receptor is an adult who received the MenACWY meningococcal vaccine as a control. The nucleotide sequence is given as TGTGCCAGCAGTCCTGGCGGGGGAGCTGAAAAACTGTTTTTT. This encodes CASSPGGGAEKLFF.